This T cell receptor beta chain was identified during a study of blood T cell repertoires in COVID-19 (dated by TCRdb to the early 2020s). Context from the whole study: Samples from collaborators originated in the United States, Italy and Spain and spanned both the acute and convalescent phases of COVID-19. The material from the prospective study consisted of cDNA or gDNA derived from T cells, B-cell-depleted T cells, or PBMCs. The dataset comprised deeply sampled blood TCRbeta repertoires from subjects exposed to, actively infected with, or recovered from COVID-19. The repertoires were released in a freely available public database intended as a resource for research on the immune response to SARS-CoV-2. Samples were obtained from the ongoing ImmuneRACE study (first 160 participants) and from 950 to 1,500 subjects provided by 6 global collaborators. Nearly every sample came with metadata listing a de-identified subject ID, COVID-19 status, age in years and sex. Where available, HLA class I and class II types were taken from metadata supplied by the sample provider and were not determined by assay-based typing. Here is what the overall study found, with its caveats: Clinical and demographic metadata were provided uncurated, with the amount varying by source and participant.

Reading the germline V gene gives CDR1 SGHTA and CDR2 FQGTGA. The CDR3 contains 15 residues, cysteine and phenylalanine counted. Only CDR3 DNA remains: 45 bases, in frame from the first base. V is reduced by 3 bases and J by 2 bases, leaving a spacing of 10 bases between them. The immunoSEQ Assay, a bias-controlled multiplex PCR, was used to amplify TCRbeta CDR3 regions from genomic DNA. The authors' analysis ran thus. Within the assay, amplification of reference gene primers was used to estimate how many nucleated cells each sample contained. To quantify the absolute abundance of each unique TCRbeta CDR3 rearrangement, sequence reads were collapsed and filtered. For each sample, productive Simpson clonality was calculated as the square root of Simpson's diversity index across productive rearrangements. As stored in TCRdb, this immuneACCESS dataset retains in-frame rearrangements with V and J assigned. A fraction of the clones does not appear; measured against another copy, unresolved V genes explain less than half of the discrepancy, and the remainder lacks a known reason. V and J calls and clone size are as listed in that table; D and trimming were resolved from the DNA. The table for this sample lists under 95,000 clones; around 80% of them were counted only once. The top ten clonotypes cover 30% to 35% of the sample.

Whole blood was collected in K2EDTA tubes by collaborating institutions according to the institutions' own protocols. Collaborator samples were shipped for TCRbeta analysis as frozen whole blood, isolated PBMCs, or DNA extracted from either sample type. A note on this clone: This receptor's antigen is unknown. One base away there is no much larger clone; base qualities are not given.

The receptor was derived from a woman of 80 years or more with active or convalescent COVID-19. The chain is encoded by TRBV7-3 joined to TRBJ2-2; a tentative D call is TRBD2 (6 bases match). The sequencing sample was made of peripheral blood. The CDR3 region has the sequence CASSLEGTNTGELFF. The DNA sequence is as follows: TGTGCCAGCAGCTTGGAGGGCACAAACACCGGGGAGCTGTTTTTT.